Below, 32 T cell receptor beta chains from the same sample are listed, as sequenced in a study of T cells in localized non-small cell lung cancer. Only in-frame clones appear in the TCRdb table, and some are missing; sequencing was by immunoSEQ multiplex PCR. The repertoire includes fewer than 8,000 clones, 50% of them detected once, and 2.8% sits in the top ten. This specimen consisted of lymph node tissue, obtained before any cancer treatment. The receptor set was obtained from a female donor aged 60 or older with stage I lung adenocarcinoma.

The genes are TRBV9 and TRBJ2-5; 8 nucleotides line up with TRBD2. Germline assignment: CDR1 SGDLS and CDR2 YYNGEE. The trim removed 0 bases at V and 5 bases at J, leaving 3 bases unmatched. The CDR3 runs 14 residues. CDR3 protein: CASSVGGGRETQYF. The DNA of the CDR3 is TGTGCCAGCAGCGTAGGTGGCGGGAGGGAGACCCAGTACTTC.

The chain employs TRBV29-1 and TRBJ2-7; 11 bases match TRBD1. Unmatched junction bases numbered 4, after V lost 6 bases and J lost 3 bases. Looked up from germline, CDR1 is SQVTM and CDR2 is ANQGSEA. This CDR3 comprises 13 residues. The CDR3 loop reads CSVPGTGGYEQYF. The CDR3 DNA follows: TGCAGCGTCCCCGGGACAGGGGGCTACGAGCAGTACTTC.

This chain joins TRBV6-8 and TRBJ2-7, with TRBD1 identical over 9 bases. Per germline, CDR1 MNHGY and CDR2 SAAAGT. The CDR3 contains 15 residues. J lost 3 bases, V lost 6 bases, and 9 bases had no gene match. CDR3 DNA: TGTGCCAGCAGCGCCACTACAGGGGGCAGCTACGAGCAGTACTTC. This codes for CASSATTGGSYEQYF.

A few counts support this clone. This chain uses TRBV6-8 with TRBJ2-1, with 8 bases that match TRBD2. The V and J ends lost 4 bases and 2 bases, in that order; junction bases with no gene match: 1. The length of the CDR3 is 14 residues. Germline CDR1 and CDR2: MNHGY and SAAAGT. CDR3: CASSLTSAYNEQFF. The CDR3 nucleotides are TGTGCCAGCAGTTTGACTAGCGCCTACAATGAGCAGTTCTTC.

For this clone: Germline is not matched at one junction end, which may reflect a read error. V is TRBV15 and J is TRBJ1-3, with D unclear. The germline V gene encodes CDR1 LNHNV and CDR2 YYDKDF (reference sequence). The CDR3 is 15 residues long. The CDR3 DNA sequence: TGTGCCATCAGCAGAGTTGGAGGAGTCGTAAATACCATATATTTT. Its translation: CAISRVGGVVNTIYF.

V is TRBV29-1 and J is TRBJ2-3, with a weak D call TRBD1 (6 bases). Germline V gives CDR1 SQVTM, CDR2 ANQGSEA. The CDR3 spans 15 residues. V dropped 6 bases and J dropped 1 base, with 17 bases sitting between them. In nucleotides, the CDR3 is TGCAGCGTACCCTACAGGGCGAGGGGCACAGATACGCAGTATTTT. Translated, it gives CSVPYRARGTDTQYF.

The CDR3 sequence is CASSSTGGRNEQFF. CDR3 coding DNA: TGTGCCAGCAGTTCCACGGGTGGGAGAAATGAGCAGTTCTTC. The chain is built from TRBV27 and TRBJ2-1; possible D gene TRBD2, 5 bases. Germline CDR1 MNHEY, CDR2 SMNVEV (reference sequence). V was cut by 4 bases and J by 7 bases, with 14 bases left in between. The CDR3 extends over 14 amino acids.

The chain combines TRBV28 with TRBJ1-3; D remains ambiguous. Germline CDR1 MDHEN, CDR2 SYDVKM. The CDR3 totals 14 residues. Trimming took 5 bases from V and 3 from J, leaving 11 bases between them. The CDR3: CASSRVLGGNTIYF. The CDR3 DNA is TGTGCCAGCAGTCGGGTGTTGGGTGGAAACACCATATATTTT.

This clone was recorded a few times. The V call is TRBV28, the J call TRBJ1-2, with a tentative D call TRBD1 (5 bases). In germline, CDR1 is MDHEN, CDR2 SYDVKM. The CDR3 has 12 amino acids. V lost 4 bases, J lost 5 bases, and 8 bases lay in between. DNA of the CDR3: TGTGCCAGCAGTTCCTCAGGGTATGGCTACACCTTC. It translates to CASSSSGYGYTF.

The V and J genes are TRBV28 and TRBJ1-2; D is possibly TRBD1 (5 bases). The V gene's germline CDR1 is MDHEN and CDR2 SYDVKM. Deletions cut 6 bases from V and 3 bases from J, with 26 bases between. The CDR3 extends over 18 amino acids. This CDR3 reads CASSYIPHSRDGDYGYTF. The CDR3 DNA is TGTGCCAGCAGCTACATCCCTCATTCAAGGGACGGGGACTATGGCTACACCTTC.

This clone turned up a few times. This chain links TRBV11-3 with TRBJ1-5; D unresolved. CDR1 is SGHNT, CDR2 YENEEA, per germline. V was trimmed by 8 bases and J by 1 base, leaving 12 bases between them. CDR3 size: 14 residues. The CDR3 DNA reads as TGTGCCAGCGGGCCATTGGGGAGCAATCAGCCCCAGCATTTT. Encoded protein: CASGPLGSNQPQHF.

The J gene is TRBJ2-1, the V gene TRBV19; D unclear. From germline, CDR1 is LNHDA and CDR2 SQIVND (reference sequence). This CDR3 is 12 amino acids long. V gave up 6 bases and J gave up 4 bases, with 7 bases separating them. The CDR3 region has the DNA TGTGCCAGTAGCCAACAGTACAATGAGCAGTTCTTC. Its translation is CASSQQYNEQFF.

This clone has a handful of counts. The chain has TRBV9 and TRBJ1-2, with 7 nucleotides matching TRBD1. Per the germline V gene, CDR1 is SGDLS and CDR2 is YYNGEE. CDR3 length: 14 amino acids. V shed 4 bases, J shed 2 bases, and the junction held 5 bases outside the gene matches. DNA for the CDR3: TGTGCCAGCAGCCCCAGGACAGGAAACTATGGCTACACCTTC. Its protein is CASSPRTGNYGYTF. Looking up the rest from reference TRBV9 and TRBJ1-2 gives the full variable domain: DSGVTQTPKHLITATGQRVTLRCSPRSGDLSVYWYQQSLDQGLQFLIQYYNGEERAKGNILERFSAQQFPDLHSELNLSSLELGDSALYFCASSPRTGNYGYTFGSGTRLTVV.

This chain links TRBV11-3 with TRBJ2-7, with D perhaps being TRBD1 or TRBD2 (5 bases each). The germline V and J ends were trimmed by 2 bases and 0 bases, with 11 bases remaining between them. Germline-derived CDR1 and CDR2 are SGHNT and YENEEA. The CDR3 runs to 15 residues. CDR3 in DNA: TGTGCCAGCAGCTTATCGGGGCAGTTCTCCTACGAGCAGTACTTC. This translates into CASSLSGQFSYEQYF.

This clone was seen a handful of times. The V and J genes are TRBV4-1 and TRBJ1-1; tentatively, D is TRBD1 (6 bases). The V end lost 2 bases, the J end lost 5 bases, and 12 bases lay between the germline ends. The germline gives CDR1 MGHRA, CDR2 YSYEKL. CDR3 length: 14 amino acids. DNA of the CDR3: TGCGCCAGCAGCCAAAAGGGGGGAGATACTGAAGCTTTCTTT. This translates into CASSQKGGDTEAFF.

The CDR3 protein is CATLRPGQGNEQFF. CDR3 coding DNA: TGTGCCACTCTAAGACCGGGACAGGGGAATGAGCAGTTCTTC. The V and J genes are TRBV19 and TRBJ2-1; 10 bases align to TRBD1. The CDR3 runs 14 residues. Germline values: CDR1 LNHDA, CDR2 SQIVND (reference sequence). Trimming removed 10 bases from V and 7 bases from J; junction bases left unmatched: 10.

Concerning this clone: A read error may account for a junction end that differs from germline. The chain has TRBV19 and TRBJ2-7, with D possibly TRBD2 on 6 matching bases. The CDR3 consists of 14 residues. Germline-derived CDR1 and CDR2 are LNHDA and SQIVND (reference sequence). CDR3 DNA: TGTGCCAGTAGTAAGGGAGGCACCAACTACGAACAGTACTTC. It translates to CASSKGGTNYEQYF.

This chain links TRBV4-1 with TRBJ2-2, with D tentatively TRBD2 (5 bases). The germline CDR1 and CDR2 sequences are MGHRA and YSYEKL. The CDR3 extends over 17 amino acids. The V end lost 3 bases, the J end lost 6 bases, and 20 bases lay between the germline ends. The CDR3, as DNA: TGCGCCAGCAGCCAGAGACTAATTTCGGGTGTCGCCGGGGAGCTGTTTTTT. The encoded protein is CASSQRLISGVAGELFF.

This rearrangement joins TRBV5-1 to TRBJ1-2, with 7 bases identical to TRBD1. The germline CDR1 and CDR2 sequences are SGHRS and YFSETQ. The CDR3 contains 14 residues. Trimming took 2 bases from V and 6 from J; bases not matched to a gene: 7. The CDR3 loop is CASSLQGSVDGYTF. The CDR3, as DNA: TGCGCCAGCAGCTTACAGGGGTCGGTGGATGGCTACACCTTC.

The J gene is TRBJ2-7, the V gene TRBV6-8; the D gene is possibly TRBD2 (5 bases). Per the germline V gene, CDR1 is MNHGY and CDR2 is SAAAGT. V was trimmed by 6 bases and J by 0 bases, leaving 12 bases between them. CDR3 length: 14 amino acids. Here the CDR3 reads CASRTLAGSYEQYF. Here the CDR3 DNA reads TGTGCCAGCAGGACGCTAGCCGGCTCCTACGAGCAGTACTTC.

The V and J genes are TRBV18 and TRBJ1-3, with D possibly matching TRBD1 (5 bases). Germline values: CDR1 KGHSH, CDR2 LQKENI. This CDR3 spans 15 amino acids. V was pared by 4 bases and J by 0 bases, with 10 bases between. CDR3 nucleotide sequence: TGTGCCAGCTCACTAGGGGAGGTCTCTGGAAACACCATATATTTT. This codes for CASSLGEVSGNTIYF.

This clone was seen a handful of times. The rearrangement uses TRBV6-7 and TRBJ1-1; D unresolved. TRBV6-7 is marked as an open reading frame, function uncertain. V dropped 5 bases and J dropped 0 bases, with 16 bases sitting between them. The CDR3 has 16 amino acids. DNA of the CDR3: TGTGCCAGCAGTGGTGGAGGACGGTTCATGAACACTGAAGCTTTCTTT. It codes for CASSGGGRFMNTEAFF.

The V and J genes are TRBV9 and TRBJ1-3; maybe TRBD1 (5 bases). Germline values: CDR1 SGDLS, CDR2 YYNGEE. This CDR3 contains 12 residues. With 5 bases removed from V and 5 bases from J, the gap between germline ends came to 8 bases. The CDR3 bases are TGTGCCAGCAGTGACAGAAGAAACACCATATATTTT. Translating it yields CASSDRRNTIYF.

The rearrangement uses TRBV6-8 and TRBJ2-3, with 11 bases fitting TRBD2. Germline lookup yields CDR1 MNHGY and CDR2 SAAAGT. Germline trimming cut 10 bases from V and 8 bases from J; bases unmatched to any gene: 17. The length of the CDR3 is 16 residues. CDR3 nucleotide sequence: TGTGCCATCAGCAATCTAGCGGGGGGCCGAACGGTTACGCAGTATTTT. Its protein product is CAISNLAGGRTVTQYF.

In its sample, this clone ranks as medium-sized. The rearrangement links TRBV11-3 to TRBJ2-4, with TRBD2 identical over 13 bases. CDR3 length equals 16 residues. Germline CDR1 is SGHNT and CDR2 is YENEEA. V lost 4 bases, J lost 9 bases, and 9 bases stayed unmatched. The CDR3 loop is CASSYYTSGRAGIQYF. As DNA, the CDR3 is TGTGCCAGCAGCTACTACACTAGCGGGAGGGCAGGCATTCAGTACTTC.

This clone is classed as medium-sized. The chain carries TRBV11-3 and TRBJ1-1; D is undetermined. In germline, CDR1 is SGHNT, CDR2 YENEEA. The CDR3 has 14 amino acids. V gave up 0 bases and J gave up 5 bases, with 10 bases separating them. The CDR3 DNA sequence: TGTGCCAGCAGCTTAGATATGGGGTGGACTGAAGCTTTCTTT. Translating gives CASSLDMGWTEAFF.

The chain couples TRBV9 to TRBJ2-5; D unresolved. Germline CDR1 is SGDLS and CDR2 is YYNGEE. V was clipped by 5 bases and J by 5 bases, with 16 bases between them. There are 14 residues in the CDR3. CDR3 nucleotides: TGTGCCAGCAGTGATCGGGCATATTGGGAGACCCAGTACTTC. Its translation is CASSDRAYWETQYF.

CDR3: CASSVGAMVGEQFF. CDR3 sequence (DNA): TGTGCCAGCAGCGTAGGGGCTATGGTCGGTGAGCAGTTCTTC. The gene calls are TRBV9 and TRBJ2-1; D is unclear. The CDR3 sequence is 14 residues long. Deletions cut 0 bases from V and 9 bases from J, with 13 bases between. Per germline, CDR1 SGDLS and CDR2 YYNGEE.

The CDR3 protein is CASSISWNTEAFF. The DNA for the CDR3 is TGTGCCAGTAGTATTAGCTGGAACACTGAAGCTTTCTTT. The chain carries TRBV19 and TRBJ1-1; D gene ambiguous. Germline assignment: CDR1 LNHDA and CDR2 SQIVND (reference sequence). V dropped 3 bases and J dropped 1 base, with 6 bases sitting between them. The CDR3 extends over 13 amino acids. Together with reference TRBV19 and TRBJ1-1, the CDR3 gives the full variable domain: DGGITQSPKYLFRKEGQNVTLSCEQNLNHDAMYWYRQDPGQGLRLIYYSQIVNDFQKGDIAEGYSVSREKKESFPLTVTSAQKNPTAFYLCASSISWNTEAFFGQGTRLTVV.

The V call is TRBV28, the J call TRBJ2-1; TRBD1 aligns across 10 bases. The CDR3 spans 20 residues. CDR1 MDHEN and CDR2 SYDVKM come from the germline V gene. The V segment lost 3 bases and the J segment 9 bases; nucleotides outside the gene matches: 23. The CDR3 sequence is CASSLSLGVWTGGQGSEQFF. The CDR3 DNA reads TGTGCCAGCAGTTTGTCCCTAGGTGTTTGGACAGGGGGGCAAGGCAGTGAGCAGTTCTTC.

The CDR3 loop reads CASHTQGSEQYF. In DNA, the CDR3 is TGTGCCAGCCATACTCAGGGTTCCGAGCAGTACTTC. This rearrangement joins TRBV28 to TRBJ2-7, with D tentatively TRBD1 (5 bases). This CDR3 has 12 amino acids. Germline CDR1 MDHEN, CDR2 SYDVKM. The V end was cut by 8 bases, the J end by 6 bases, with 14 bases between.

This clone was picked up a small number of times. The rearrangement uses TRBV11-3 and TRBJ1-6; D perhaps matches TRBD1 (6 bases). This CDR3 region has 15 residues. The germline V gene has CDR1 SGHNT and CDR2 YENEEA. With 0 bases removed from V and 9 bases from J, the gap between germline ends came to 12 bases. The CDR3 spells CASSLEQGWSSPLHF. CDR3 sequence (DNA): TGTGCCAGCAGCTTAGAGCAGGGGTGGAGTTCACCCCTCCACTTT.